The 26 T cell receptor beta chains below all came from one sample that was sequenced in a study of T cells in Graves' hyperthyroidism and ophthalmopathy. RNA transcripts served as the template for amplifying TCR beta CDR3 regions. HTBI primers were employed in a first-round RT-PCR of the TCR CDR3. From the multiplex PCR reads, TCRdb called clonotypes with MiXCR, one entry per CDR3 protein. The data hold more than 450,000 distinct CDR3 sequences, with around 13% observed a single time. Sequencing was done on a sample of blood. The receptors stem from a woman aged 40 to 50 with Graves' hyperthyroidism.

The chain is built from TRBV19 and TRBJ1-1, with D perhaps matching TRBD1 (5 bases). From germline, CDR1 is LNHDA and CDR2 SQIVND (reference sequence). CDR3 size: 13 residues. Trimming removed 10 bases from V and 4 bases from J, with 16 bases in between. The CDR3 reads CATALSGGTEAFF. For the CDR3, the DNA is TGTGCCACCGCCCTCTCGGGGGGCACTGAAGCTTTCTTT.

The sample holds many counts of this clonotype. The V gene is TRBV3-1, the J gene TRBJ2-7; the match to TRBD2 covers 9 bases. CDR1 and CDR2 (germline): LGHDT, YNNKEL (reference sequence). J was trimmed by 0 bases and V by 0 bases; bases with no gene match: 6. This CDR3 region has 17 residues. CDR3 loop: CASSQDTSGQSSYEQYF. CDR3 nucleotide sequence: TGTGCCAGCAGCCAAGATACTAGCGGGCAGAGCTCCTACGAGCAGTACTTC.

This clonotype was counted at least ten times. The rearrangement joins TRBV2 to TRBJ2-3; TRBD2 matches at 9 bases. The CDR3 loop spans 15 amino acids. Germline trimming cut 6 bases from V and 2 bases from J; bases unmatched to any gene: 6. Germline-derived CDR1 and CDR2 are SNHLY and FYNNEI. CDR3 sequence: CASRKSGRYTDTQYF. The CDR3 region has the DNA TGTGCCAGCAGAAAGAGCGGGAGGTACACAGATACGCAGTATTTT.

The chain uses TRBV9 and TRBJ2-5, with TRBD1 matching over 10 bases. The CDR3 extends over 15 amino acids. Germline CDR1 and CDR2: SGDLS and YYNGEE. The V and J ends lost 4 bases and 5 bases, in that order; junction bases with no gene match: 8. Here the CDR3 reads CASSPRTGGTETQYF. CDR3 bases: TGTGCCAGCAGCCCTCGGACAGGGGGGACGGAGACCCAGTACTTC.

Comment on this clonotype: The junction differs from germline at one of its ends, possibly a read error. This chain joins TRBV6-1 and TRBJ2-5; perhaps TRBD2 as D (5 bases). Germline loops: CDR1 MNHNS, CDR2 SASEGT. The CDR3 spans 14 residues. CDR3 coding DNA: TGTGCCAGCATCCCCGGACTGGTCCAAGGGACCCAGTACTTC. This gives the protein CASIPGLVQGTQYF.

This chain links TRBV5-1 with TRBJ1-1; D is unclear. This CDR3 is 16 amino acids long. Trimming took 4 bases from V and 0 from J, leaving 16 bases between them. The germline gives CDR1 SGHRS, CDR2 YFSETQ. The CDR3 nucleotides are TGCGCCAGCAGCCCCAACCCAAAGGTCATGAACACTGAAGCTTTCTTT. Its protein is CASSPNPKVMNTEAFF.

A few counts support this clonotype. The DNA for the CDR3 is TGTGCCAGCAGGGCTGGACTAGCGAGCACAGATACGCAGTATTTT. It specifies CASRAGLASTDTQYF. This chain links TRBV6-1 with TRBJ2-3; 9 nucleotides align to TRBD2. V gave up 6 bases and J gave up 0 bases; unmatched junction bases: 4. The CDR3 totals 15 residues. Germline V gene sequence: CDR1 MNHNS, CDR2 SASEGT.

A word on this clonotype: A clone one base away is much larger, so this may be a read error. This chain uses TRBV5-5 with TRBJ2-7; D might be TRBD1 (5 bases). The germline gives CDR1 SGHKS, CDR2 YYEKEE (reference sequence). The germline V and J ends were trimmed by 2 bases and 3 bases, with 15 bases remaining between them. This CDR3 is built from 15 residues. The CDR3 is CASSLLSGYDYEQYF. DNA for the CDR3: TGTGCCAGCAGCTTATTGTCAGGGTATGACTACGAGCAGTACTTC. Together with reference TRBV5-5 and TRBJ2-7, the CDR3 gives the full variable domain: DAGVTQSPTHLIKTRGQQVTLRCSPISGHKSVSWYQQVLGQGPQFIFQYYEKEERGRGNFPDRFSARQFPNYSSELNVNALLLGDSALYLCASSLLSGYDYEQYFGPGTRLTVT.

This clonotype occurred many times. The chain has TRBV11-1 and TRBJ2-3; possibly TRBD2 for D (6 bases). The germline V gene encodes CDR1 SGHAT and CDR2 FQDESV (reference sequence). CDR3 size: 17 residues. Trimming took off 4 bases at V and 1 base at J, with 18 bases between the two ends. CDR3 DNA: TGTGCCAGCAGCTCCACCCTGGAGGGCCGAGGCACAGATACGCAGTATTTT. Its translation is CASSSTLEGRGTDTQYF.

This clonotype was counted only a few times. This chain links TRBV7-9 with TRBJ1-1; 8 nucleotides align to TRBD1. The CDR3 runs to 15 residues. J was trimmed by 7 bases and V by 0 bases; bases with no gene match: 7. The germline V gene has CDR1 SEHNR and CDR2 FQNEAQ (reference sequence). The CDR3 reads CASSLAQTGVGEAFF. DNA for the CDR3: TGTGCCAGCAGCTTAGCCCAGACAGGGGTCGGTGAAGCTTTCTTT.

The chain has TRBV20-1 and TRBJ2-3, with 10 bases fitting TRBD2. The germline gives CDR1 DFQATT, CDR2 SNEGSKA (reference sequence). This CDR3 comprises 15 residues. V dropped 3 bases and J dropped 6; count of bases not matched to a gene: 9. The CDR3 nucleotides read TGCAGTGCTAGGTGGGCTAGCGGGAGAGGGGATACGCAGTATTTT. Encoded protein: CSARWASGRGDTQYF.

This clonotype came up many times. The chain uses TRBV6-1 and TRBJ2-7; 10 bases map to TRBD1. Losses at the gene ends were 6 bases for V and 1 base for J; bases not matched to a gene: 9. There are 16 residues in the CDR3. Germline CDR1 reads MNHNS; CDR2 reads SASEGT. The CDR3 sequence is CASSKRPGQGSYEQYF. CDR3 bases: TGTGCCAGCAGCAAGAGACCGGGACAGGGGTCCTACGAGCAGTACTTC.

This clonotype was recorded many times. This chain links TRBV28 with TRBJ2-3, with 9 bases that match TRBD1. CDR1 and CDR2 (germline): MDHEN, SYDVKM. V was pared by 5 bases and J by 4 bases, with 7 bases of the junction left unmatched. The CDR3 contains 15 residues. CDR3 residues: CASSPGGQGSDTQYF. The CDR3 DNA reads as TGTGCCAGCAGTCCAGGGGGACAGGGATCAGATACGCAGTATTTT. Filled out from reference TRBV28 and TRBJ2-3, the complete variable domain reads DVKVTQSSRYLVKRTGEKVFLECVQDMDHENMFWYRQDPGLGLRLIYFSYDVKMKEKGDIPEGYSVSREKKERFSLILESASTNQTSMYLCASSPGGQGSDTQYFGPGTRLTVL.

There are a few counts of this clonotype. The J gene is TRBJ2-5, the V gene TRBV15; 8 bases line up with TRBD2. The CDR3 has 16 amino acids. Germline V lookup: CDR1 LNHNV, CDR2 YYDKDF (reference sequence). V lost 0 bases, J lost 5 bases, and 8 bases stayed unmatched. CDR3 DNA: TGTGCCACCAGCAGAGAAGCGGGAGTGGGTGGGGAGACCCAGTACTTC. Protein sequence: CATSREAGVGGETQYF.

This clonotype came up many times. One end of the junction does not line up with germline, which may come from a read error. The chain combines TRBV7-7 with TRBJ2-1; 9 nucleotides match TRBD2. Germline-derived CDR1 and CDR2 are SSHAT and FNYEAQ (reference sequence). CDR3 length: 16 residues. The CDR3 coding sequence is TGTGCTAGCAGCCCGCGACTAGCGGACGGGGGGAATGAGCAGTTCTTC. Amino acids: CASSPRLADGGNEQFF.

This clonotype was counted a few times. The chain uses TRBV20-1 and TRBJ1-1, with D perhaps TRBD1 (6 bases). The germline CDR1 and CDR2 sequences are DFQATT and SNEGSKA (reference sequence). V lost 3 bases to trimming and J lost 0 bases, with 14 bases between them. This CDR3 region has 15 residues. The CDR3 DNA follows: TGCAGTGCTAGGGCTCTCGGACAGATGAACACTGAAGCTTTCTTT. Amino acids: CSARALGQMNTEAFF.

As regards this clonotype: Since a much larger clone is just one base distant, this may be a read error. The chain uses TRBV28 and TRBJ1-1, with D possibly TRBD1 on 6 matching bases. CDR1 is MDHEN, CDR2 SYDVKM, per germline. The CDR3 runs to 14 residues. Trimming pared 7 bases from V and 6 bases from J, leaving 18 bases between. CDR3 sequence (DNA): TGTGCCAGCAATCCGGGGGGGGCTTATGCTGAAGCTTTCTTT. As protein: CASNPGGAYAEAFF.

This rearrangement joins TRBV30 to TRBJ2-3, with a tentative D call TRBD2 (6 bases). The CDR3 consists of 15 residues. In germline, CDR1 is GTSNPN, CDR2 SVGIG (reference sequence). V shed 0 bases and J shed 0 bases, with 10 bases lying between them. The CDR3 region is CAWSVGSSSTDTQYF. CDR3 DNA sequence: TGTGCCTGGAGTGTCGGGAGCTCAAGCACAGATACGCAGTATTTT.

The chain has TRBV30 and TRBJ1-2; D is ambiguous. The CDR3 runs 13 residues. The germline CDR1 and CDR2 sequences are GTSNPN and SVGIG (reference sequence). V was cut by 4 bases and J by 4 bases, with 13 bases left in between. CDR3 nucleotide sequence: TGTGCCTGGAAACGGTCGGCAGCCTATGGCTACACCTTC. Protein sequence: CAWKRSAAYGYTF.

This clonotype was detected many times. CDR3 sequence (DNA): TGTGCCAGCAGCCTTGGACCCGGGGGCTACACCTTC. Protein: CASSLGPGGYTF. The chain links TRBV12-3 or TRBV12-4 to TRBJ1-2; D unclear. V shed 6 bases and J shed 8 bases, with 13 bases lying between them. This CDR3 contains 12 residues.

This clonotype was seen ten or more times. CDR3 amino acids: CSARGGLAGTYEQYF. The DNA of the CDR3 is TGCAGTGCTAGAGGTGGACTAGCGGGAACCTACGAGCAGTACTTC. The genes are TRBV20-1 and TRBJ2-7, with TRBD2 matching over 12 bases. Germline V gives CDR1 DFQATT, CDR2 SNEGSKA (reference sequence). The length of the CDR3 is 15 residues. The ends lost 1 base at V and 2 bases at J; junction bases unmatched: 3.

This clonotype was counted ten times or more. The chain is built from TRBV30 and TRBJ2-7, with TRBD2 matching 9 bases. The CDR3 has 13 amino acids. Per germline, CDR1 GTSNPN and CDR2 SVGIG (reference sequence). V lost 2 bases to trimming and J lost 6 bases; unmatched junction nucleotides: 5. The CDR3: CAWSWREGSEQYF. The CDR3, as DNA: TGTGCCTGGAGTTGGCGGGAGGGGAGCGAGCAGTACTTC.

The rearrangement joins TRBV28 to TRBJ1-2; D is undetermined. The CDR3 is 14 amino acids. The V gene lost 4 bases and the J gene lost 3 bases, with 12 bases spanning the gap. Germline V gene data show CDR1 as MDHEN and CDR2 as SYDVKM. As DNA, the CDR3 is TGTGCCAGCAGTTCGCAGACTGCAGACTATGGCTACACCTTC. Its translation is CASSSQTADYGYTF.

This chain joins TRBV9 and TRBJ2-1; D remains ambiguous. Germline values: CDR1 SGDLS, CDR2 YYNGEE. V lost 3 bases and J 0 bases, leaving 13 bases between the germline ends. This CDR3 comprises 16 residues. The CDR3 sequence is CASSGIAVSSYNEQFF. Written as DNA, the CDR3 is TGTGCCAGCAGCGGAATAGCCGTTAGCTCCTACAATGAGCAGTTCTTC.

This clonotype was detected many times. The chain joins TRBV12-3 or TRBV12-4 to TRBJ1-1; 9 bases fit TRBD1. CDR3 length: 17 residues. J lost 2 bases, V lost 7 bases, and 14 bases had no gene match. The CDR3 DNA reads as TGTGCCAGCACCCAAACAGGGGGCGAAGTCCCAAACACTGAAGCTTTCTTT. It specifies CASTQTGGEVPNTEAFF.

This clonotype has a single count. The CDR3 DNA sequence: TGTGCCAGCAGCGAGGCGGGGACAGCAAATCAGCCCCAGCATTTT. Amino acid sequence: CASSEAGTANQPQHF. This sequence joins TRBV9 and TRBJ1-5, with 7 bases lining up with TRBD1. The CDR3 is made up of 15 amino acids. J lost 4 bases, V lost 3 bases, and 7 bases had no gene match. CDR1 is SGDLS and CDR2 is YYNGEE in the germline V gene.